The present T cell receptor beta chain was sequenced within a study of control samples from healthy donors and cancer patients. The length of the CDR3 is 14 residues. V was cut by 1 base and J by 8 bases, with 12 bases left in between. Germline V CDR1 and CDR2: SGHRS, YFSETQ. Clones were read by immunoSEQ multiplex PCR, and TCRdb kept only the in-frame ones, dropping some. The table records about 230,000 clones, around 80% of them present only once. In its sample, this clone was seen a few times. Sequencing used PBMCs. This sequence was found in a woman aged 60-75 years with lung cancer. This chain uses TRBV5-1 with TRBJ1-4; D is unresolved. This chain's CDR3 is CASSLRSGEEKLFF. The CDR3 nucleotides are TGCGCCAGCAGCTTGCGATCAGGAGAGGAAAAACTGTTTTTT.